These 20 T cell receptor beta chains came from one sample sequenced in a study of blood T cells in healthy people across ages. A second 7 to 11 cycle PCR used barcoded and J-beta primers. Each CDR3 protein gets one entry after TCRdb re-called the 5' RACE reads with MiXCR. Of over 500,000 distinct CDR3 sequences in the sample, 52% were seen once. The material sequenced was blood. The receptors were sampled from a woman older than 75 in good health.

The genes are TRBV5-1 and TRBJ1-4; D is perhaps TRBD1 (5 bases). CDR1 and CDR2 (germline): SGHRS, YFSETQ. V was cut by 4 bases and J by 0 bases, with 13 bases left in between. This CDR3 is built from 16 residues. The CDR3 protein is CASSPGVVATNEKLFF. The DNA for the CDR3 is TGCGCCAGCAGCCCGGGGGTGGTTGCAACTAATGAAAAACTGTTTTTT.

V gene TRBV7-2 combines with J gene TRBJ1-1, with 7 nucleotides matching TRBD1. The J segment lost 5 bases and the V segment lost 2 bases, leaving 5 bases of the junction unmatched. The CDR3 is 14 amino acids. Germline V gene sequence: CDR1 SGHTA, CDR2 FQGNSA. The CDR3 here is CASSLQGVRTEAFF. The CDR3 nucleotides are TGTGCCAGCAGCTTACAGGGGGTTCGAACTGAAGCTTTCTTT.

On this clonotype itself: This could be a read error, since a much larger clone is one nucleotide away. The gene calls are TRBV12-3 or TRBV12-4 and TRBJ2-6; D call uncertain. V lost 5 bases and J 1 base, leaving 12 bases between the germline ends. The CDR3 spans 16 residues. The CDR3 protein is CASSGAGSSGANVLTF. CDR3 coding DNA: TGTGCCAGCAGTGGTGCAGGATCTTCTGGGGCCAACGTCCTGACTTTC.

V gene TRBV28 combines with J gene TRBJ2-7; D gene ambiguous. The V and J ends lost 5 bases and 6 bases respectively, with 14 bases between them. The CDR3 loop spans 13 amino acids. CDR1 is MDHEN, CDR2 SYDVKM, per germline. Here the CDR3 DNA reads TGTGCCAGCAGTCGATGGACGGAATCCGAGCAGTACTTC. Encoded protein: CASSRWTESEQYF.

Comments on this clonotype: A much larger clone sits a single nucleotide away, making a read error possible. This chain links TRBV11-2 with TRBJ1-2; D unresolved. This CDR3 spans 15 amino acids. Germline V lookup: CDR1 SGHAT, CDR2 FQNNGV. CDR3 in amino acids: CASSYGPGSNYDYTF. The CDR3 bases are TGTGCCAGCAGCTATGGACCGGGCTCCAACTATGACTACACCTTC.

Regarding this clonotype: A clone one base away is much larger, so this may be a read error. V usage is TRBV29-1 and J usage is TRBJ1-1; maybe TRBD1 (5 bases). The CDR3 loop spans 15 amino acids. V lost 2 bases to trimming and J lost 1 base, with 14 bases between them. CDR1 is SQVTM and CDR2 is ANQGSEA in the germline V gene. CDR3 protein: CSVETQGTRNTEAFF. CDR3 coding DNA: TGCAGCGTTGAAACCCAGGGAACGAGGAACACTGAAGCTTTCTTT.

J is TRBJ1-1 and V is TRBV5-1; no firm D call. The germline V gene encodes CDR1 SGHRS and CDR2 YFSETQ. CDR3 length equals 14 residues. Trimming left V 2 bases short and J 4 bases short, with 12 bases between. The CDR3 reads CASSFPTSVTEAFF. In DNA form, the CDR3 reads TGCGCCAGCAGCTTCCCTACATCGGTCACTGAAGCTTTCTTT.

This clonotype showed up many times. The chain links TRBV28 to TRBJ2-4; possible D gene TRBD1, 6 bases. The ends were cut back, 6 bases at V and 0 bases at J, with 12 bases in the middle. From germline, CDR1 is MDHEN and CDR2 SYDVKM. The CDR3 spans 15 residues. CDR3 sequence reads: CASSPAGVAKNIQYF. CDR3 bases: TGTGCCAGCAGCCCGGCAGGGGTAGCCAAAAACATTCAGTACTTC.

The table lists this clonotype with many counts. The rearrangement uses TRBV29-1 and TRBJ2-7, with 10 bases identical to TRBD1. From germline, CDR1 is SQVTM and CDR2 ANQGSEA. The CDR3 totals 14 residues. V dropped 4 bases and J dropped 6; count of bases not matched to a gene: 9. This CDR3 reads CSVVRPDRGTEQYF. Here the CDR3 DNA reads TGCAGCGTTGTAAGACCGGACAGGGGGACCGAGCAGTACTTC.

The CDR3 sequence is CSASLAGLNEKLFF. DNA for the CDR3: TGCAGTGCTAGTCTAGCAGGCCTTAATGAAAAACTGTTTTTT. The rearrangement uses TRBV20-1 and TRBJ1-4; D unresolved. This CDR3 spans 14 amino acids. Between the trimmed V and J ends, which lost 3 bases and 4 bases, there was a span of 12 bases. Germline-derived CDR1 and CDR2 are DFQATT and SNEGSKA (reference sequence).

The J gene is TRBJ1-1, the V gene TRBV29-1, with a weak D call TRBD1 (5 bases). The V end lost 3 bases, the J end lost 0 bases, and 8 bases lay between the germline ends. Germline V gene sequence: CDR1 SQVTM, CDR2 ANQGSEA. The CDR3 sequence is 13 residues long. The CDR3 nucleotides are TGCAGCGTTGAGGCAGGGTTGAACACTGAAGCTTTCTTT. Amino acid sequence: CSVEAGLNTEAFF.

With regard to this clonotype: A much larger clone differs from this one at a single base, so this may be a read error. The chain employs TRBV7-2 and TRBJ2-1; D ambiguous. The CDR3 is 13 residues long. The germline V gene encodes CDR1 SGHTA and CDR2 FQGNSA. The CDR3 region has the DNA TGTGCCAGCAGCTTAGCGGGGATAAATGGGCAGTTCTTC. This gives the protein CASSLAGINGQFF.

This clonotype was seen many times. CDR3 protein: CSASLDGGRFDTQYF. In DNA form, the CDR3 reads TGCAGTGCTAGTTTGGACGGGGGCAGGTTTGATACGCAGTATTTT. The gene calls are TRBV20-1 and TRBJ2-3, with D perhaps TRBD1 or TRBD2 (6 bases each). Germline CDR1 DFQATT, CDR2 SNEGSKA (reference sequence). The CDR3 runs 15 residues. V dropped 3 bases and J dropped 6 bases, with 19 bases sitting between them.

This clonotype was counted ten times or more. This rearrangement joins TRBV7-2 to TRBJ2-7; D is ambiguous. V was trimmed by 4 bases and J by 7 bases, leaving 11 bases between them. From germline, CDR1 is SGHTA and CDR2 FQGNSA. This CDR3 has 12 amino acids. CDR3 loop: CASSYGKGEQYF. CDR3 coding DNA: TGTGCCAGCAGCTACGGAAAGGGAGAGCAGTACTTC.

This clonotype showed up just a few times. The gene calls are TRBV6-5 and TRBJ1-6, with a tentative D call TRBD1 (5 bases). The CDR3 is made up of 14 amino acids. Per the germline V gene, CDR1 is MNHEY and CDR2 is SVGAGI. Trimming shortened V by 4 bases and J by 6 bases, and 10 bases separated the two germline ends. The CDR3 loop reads CASSLGRINSPLHF. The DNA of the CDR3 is TGTGCCAGCAGTTTGGGACGGATTAATTCACCCCTCCACTTT.

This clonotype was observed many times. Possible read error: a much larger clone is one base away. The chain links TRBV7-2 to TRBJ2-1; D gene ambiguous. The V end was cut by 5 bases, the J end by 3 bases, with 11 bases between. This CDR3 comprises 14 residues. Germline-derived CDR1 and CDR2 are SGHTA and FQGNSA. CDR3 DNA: TGTGCCAGCAGCGTATCGCAGGTCTACAATGAGCAGTTCTTC. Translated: CASSVSQVYNEQFF.

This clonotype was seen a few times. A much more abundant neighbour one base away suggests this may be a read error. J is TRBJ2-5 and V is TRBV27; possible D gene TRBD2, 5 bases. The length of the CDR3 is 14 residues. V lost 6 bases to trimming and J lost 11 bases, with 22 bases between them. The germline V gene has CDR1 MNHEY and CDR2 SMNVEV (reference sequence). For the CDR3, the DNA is TGTGCCAGCAGGCGGACGTCCGGGATCAGTGGGCAGTACTTC. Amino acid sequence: CASRRTSGISGQYF.

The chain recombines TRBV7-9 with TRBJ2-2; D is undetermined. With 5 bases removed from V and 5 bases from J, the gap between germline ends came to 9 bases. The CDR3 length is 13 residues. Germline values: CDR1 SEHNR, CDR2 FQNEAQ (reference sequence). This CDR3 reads CASSQNPTGELFF. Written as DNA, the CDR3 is TGTGCCAGCAGCCAGAATCCAACCGGGGAGCTGTTTTTT.

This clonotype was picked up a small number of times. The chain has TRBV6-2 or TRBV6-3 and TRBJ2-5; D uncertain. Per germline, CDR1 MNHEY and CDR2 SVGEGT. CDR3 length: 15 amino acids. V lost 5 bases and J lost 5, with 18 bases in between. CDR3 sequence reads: CASSRKLHHGETQYF. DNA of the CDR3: TGTGCCAGCAGTAGAAAGCTCCACCATGGGGAGACCCAGTACTTC.

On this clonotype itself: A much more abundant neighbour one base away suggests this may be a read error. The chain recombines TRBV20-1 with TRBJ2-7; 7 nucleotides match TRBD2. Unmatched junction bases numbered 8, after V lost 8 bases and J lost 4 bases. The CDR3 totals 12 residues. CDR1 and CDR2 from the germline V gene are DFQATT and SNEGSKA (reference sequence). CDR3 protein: CSSGRGWYEQYF. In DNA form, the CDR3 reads TGCAGTTCGGGGAGGGGTTGGTACGAGCAGTACTTC.